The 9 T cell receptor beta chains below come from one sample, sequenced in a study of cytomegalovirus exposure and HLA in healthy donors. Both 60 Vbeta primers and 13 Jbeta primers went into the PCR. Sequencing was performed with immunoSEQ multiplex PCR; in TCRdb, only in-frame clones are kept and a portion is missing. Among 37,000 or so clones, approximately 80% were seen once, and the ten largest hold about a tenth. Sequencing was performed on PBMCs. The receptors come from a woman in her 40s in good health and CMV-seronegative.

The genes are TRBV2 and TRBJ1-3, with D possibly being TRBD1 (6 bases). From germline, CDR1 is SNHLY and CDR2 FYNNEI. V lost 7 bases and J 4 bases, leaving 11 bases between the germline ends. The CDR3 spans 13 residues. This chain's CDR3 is CASIRDKGNTIYF. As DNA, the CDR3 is TGTGCCAGCATCAGGGACAAAGGAAACACCATATATTTT.

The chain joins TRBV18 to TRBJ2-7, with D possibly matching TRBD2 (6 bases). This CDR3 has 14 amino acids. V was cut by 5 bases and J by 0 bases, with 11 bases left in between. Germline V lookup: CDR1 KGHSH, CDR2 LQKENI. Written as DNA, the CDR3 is TGTGCCAGCTCAACGGGACTCGTCTCCTACGAGCAGTACTTC. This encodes CASSTGLVSYEQYF.

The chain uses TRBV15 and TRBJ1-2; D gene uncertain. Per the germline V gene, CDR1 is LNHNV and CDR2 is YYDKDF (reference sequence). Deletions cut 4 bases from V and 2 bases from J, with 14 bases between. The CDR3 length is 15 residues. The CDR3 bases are TGTGCCACCAGCACCTCAGGCAGAGGGAACTATGGCTACACCTTC. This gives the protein CATSTSGRGNYGYTF. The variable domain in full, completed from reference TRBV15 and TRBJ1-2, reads DAMVIQNPRYQVTQFGKPVTLSCSQTLNHNVMYWYQQKSSQAPKLLFHYYDKDFNNEADTPDNFQSRRPNTSFCFLDIRSPGLGDTAMYLCATSTSGRGNYGYTFGSGTRLTVV.

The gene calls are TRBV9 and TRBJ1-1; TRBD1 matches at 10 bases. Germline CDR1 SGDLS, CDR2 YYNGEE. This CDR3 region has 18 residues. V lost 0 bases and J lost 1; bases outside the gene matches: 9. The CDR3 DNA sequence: TGTGCCAGCAGCGTAGGGGGGGGGACAGGGGCGCGGAACACTGAAGCTTTCTTT. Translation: CASSVGGGTGARNTEAFF.

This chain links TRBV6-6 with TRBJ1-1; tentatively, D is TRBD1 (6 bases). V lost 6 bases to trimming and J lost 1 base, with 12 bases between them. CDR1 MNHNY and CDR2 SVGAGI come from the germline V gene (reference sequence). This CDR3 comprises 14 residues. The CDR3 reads CASRGHPSNTEAFF. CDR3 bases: TGTGCCAGCAGGGGACACCCTTCGAACACTGAAGCTTTCTTT.

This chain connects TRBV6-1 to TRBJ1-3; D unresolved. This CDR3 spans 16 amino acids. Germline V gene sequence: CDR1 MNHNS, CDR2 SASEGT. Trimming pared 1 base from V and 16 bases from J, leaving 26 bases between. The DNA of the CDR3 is TGTGCCAGCAGTGAAGTATGGGTGGGCACCACCGGAGGATGGTATTTT. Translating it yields CASSEVWVGTTGGWYF.

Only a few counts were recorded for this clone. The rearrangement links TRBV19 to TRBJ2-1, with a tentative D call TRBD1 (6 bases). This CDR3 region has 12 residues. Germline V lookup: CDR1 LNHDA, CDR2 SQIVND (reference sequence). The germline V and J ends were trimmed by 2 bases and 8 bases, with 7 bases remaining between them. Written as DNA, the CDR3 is TGTGCCAGTAGTATACAGGGGTATGAGCAGTTCTTC. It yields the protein CASSIQGYEQFF. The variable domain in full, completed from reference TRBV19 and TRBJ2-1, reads DGGITQSPKYLFRKEGQNVTLSCEQNLNHDAMYWYRQDPGQGLRLIYYSQIVNDFQKGDIAEGYSVSREKKESFPLTVTSAQKNPTAFYLCASSIQGYEQFFGPGTRLTVL.

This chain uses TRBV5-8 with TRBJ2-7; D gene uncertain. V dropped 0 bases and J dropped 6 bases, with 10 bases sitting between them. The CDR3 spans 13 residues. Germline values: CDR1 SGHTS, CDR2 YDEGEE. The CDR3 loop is CASSLGHLGEQYF. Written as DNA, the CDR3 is TGTGCCAGCAGCTTGGGACATCTGGGCGAGCAGTACTTC.

The chain's CDR3 is CATSRDYGTNQPQHF. Written as DNA, the CDR3 is TGTGCCACCAGCAGAGATTATGGCACAAATCAGCCCCAGCATTTT. This chain connects TRBV15 to TRBJ1-5; no firm D call. The CDR3 loop spans 15 amino acids. Per germline, CDR1 LNHNV and CDR2 YYDKDF (reference sequence). V gave up 0 bases and J gave up 4 bases, with 10 bases separating them. The full variable domain, rest sourced from reference TRBV15 and TRBJ1-5, is DAMVIQNPRYQVTQFGKPVTLSCSQTLNHNVMYWYQQKSSQAPKLLFHYYDKDFNNEADTPDNFQSRRPNTSFCFLDIRSPGLGDTAMYLCATSRDYGTNQPQHFGDGTRLSIL.